The sequence of this T cell receptor beta chain was determined in a study of shared clonotypes between healthy human individuals. Assay: immunoSEQ multiplex PCR; the TCRdb copy retains only in-frame clones and omits some. The data contain nearly 600,000 clones, over 95% of them seen just once; the ten biggest clones take up roughly 0.1%. Terminally differentiated effector memory CD45RA+ cells were excluded from the naive CD8 cells, which were CD45RO-negative and positively selected for CCR7. The CDR3 is 14 amino acids. After removal of 5 bases from V and 6 bases from J, the junction contained 7 bases not matched to a gene. Germline CDR1 MGHRA, CDR2 YSYEKL.

This TCR was sampled from a woman under 40 in good health. This chain uses TRBV4-1 with TRBJ2-7; 10 nucleotides line up with TRBD1. Sequenced sample: naive CD8+ T cells sorted from blood. The CDR3 loop is CASSSGQGQGEQYF. Written as DNA, the CDR3 is TGCGCCAGCAGCTCGGGACAGGGGCAAGGCGAGCAGTACTTC.